These 24 T cell receptor beta chains were all obtained from the same sample, sequenced in a study of shared clonotypes between healthy human individuals. The table came from immunoSEQ multiplex PCR; TCRdb's copy has only in-frame clones and leaves some out. The sample includes roughly 490,000 clones, around 80% of them seen just once. Sequences were obtained from PBMCs. The receptors originated from a woman in her thirties or forties in good health. Some clones in this sample may be carry-over from other donors' samples.

This chain uses TRBV28 with TRBJ2-7, with D unresolved. From germline, CDR1 is MDHEN and CDR2 SYDVKM. The CDR3 has 14 residues. The germline V and J ends were trimmed by 6 bases and 0 bases, with 12 bases remaining between them. CDR3 in DNA: TGTGCCAGCAGGACCTCGCTAGGCTCCTACGAGCAGTACTTC. This gives the protein CASRTSLGSYEQYF.

This chain joins TRBV6-6 and TRBJ1-4; D unclear. This CDR3 has 14 residues. The V gene's germline CDR1 is MNHNY and CDR2 SVGAGI (reference sequence). The germline V and J ends were trimmed by 7 bases and 6 bases, with 15 bases remaining between them. The CDR3 bases are TGTGCCAGCATGCAGGTTGGGCGATATGAAAAACTGTTTTTT. Residues: CASMQVGRYEKLFF.

As for this clone: This is likely an artifact of a read error, given a far larger clone one base away. This chain uses TRBV27 with TRBJ2-7; tentative D call: TRBD2 (6 bases). Trimming pared 3 bases from V and 7 bases from J, leaving 19 bases between. The CDR3 is made up of 15 amino acids. Germline lookup yields CDR1 MNHEY and CDR2 SMNVEV (reference sequence). In nucleotides, the CDR3 is TGTGCCAGCAGTTTTTTTGTGGGAGGCCTTCCGGAGCAGTACTTC. This gives the protein CASSFFVGGLPEQYF.

In regard to this clone: This may be a read error, as it is one base from a much larger clone. This CDR3 is also generated by other DNA sequences in the sample. The J gene is TRBJ1-1, the V gene TRBV6-1, with unresolved D. CDR3 length: 15 residues. Germline lookup yields CDR1 MNHNS and CDR2 SASEGT. The CDR3 loop is CASSEAQEGGTEAFF. The DNA of the CDR3 is TGCGCCAGCAGTGAAGCGCAGGAGGGAGGGACTGAAGCTTTCTTT.

On this clone: The likely explanation is a read error, given a far larger clone one base away. V and J are TRBV6-5 and TRBJ2-1; D is undetermined. This CDR3 has 14 amino acids. From germline, CDR1 is MNHEY and CDR2 SVGAGI. CDR3: CASSYGTIVGEQLF. DNA of the CDR3: TGTGCCAGCAGTTACGGAACTATCGTCGGTGAGCAGCTCTTC.

As to this clone: It may be a read error: a sequence one base away is much more abundant. J is TRBJ2-3 and V is TRBV7-3; 14 positions agree with TRBD2. The CDR3 is 15 amino acids. The junction had 4 bases not matched to a gene; V was cut back by 5 bases and J by 6 bases. Germline V gene sequence: CDR1 SGHTA, CDR2 FQGTGA. CDR3 protein: CASSPGLAGADTQYF. CDR3 nucleotide sequence: TGTGCCAGCAGCCCGGGACTAGCGGGAGCGGATACGCAGTATTTT.

This sequence joins TRBV11-2 and TRBJ2-7; 14 nucleotides agree with TRBD2. With V trimmed by 4 bases and J by 7 bases, 6 bases remained unmatched. Looked up from germline, CDR1 is SGHAT and CDR2 is FQNNGV. CDR3 size: 15 residues. Written as DNA, the CDR3 is TGTGCCAGCAGCTCGGGACTAGCGGGAGTTCGGGAGCAGTACTTC. This encodes CASSSGLAGVREQYF.

The chain employs TRBV28 and TRBJ1-6; weak D call: TRBD1 (6 bases). Per germline, CDR1 MDHEN and CDR2 SYDVKM. CDR3 length: 15 amino acids. V lost 7 bases, J lost 5 bases, and 15 bases lay in between. CDR3 coding DNA: TGTGCCAGCACCCTCAGGGGACCTCATAATTCACCCCTCCACTTT. Amino acids: CASTLRGPHNSPLHF. Looking up the rest from reference TRBV28 and TRBJ1-6 gives the full variable domain: DVKVTQSSRYLVKRTGEKVFLECVQDMDHENMFWYRQDPGLGLRLIYFSYDVKMKEKGDIPEGYSVSREKKERFSLILESASTNQTSMYLCASTLRGPHNSPLHFGNGTRLTVT.

This clone was picked up many times. The gene calls are TRBV10-3 and TRBJ1-5; D gene uncertain. Germline CDR1 ENHRY, CDR2 SYGVKD. The CDR3 totals 13 residues. Trimming took 3 bases from V and 1 from J, leaving 4 bases between them. This CDR3 reads CAISEQSNQPQHF. The CDR3 bases are TGTGCCATCAGTGAACAGAGCAATCAGCCCCAGCATTTT.

The chain joins TRBV4-1 to TRBJ1-2; D is ambiguous. Germline CDR1 reads MGHRA; CDR2 reads YSYEKL. The CDR3 covers 13 residues. V dropped 8 bases and J dropped 0 bases, with 10 bases sitting between them. In nucleotides, the CDR3 is TGCGCCAGCTCCCCTCGCACTAACTATGGCTACACCTTC. Translated: CASSPRTNYGYTF.

The chain combines TRBV29-1 with TRBJ2-7, with 10 bases aligning to TRBD2. Germline CDR1 SQVTM, CDR2 ANQGSEA. The V and J ends lost 3 bases and 4 bases, in that order; junction bases with no gene match: 9. The CDR3 covers 15 residues. CDR3 bases: TGCAGCGTTGAGGGTCTAGCGGGAGACGAATACGAGCAGTACTTC. This codes for CSVEGLAGDEYEQYF.

This rearrangement joins TRBV28 to TRBJ2-1; TRBD2 aligns across 8 bases. After removal of 5 bases from V and 3 bases from J, the junction contained 6 bases not matched to a gene. Germline CDR1 is MDHEN and CDR2 is SYDVKM. CDR3 size: 15 residues. CDR3 DNA sequence: TGTGCCAGCAGTGAAGCGGGAGCGTTCTACAATGAGCAGTTCTTC. This encodes CASSEAGAFYNEQFF.

The chain couples TRBV18 to TRBJ1-2; 9 nucleotides line up with TRBD1. After removal of 3 bases from V and 6 bases from J, the junction contained 2 bases not matched to a gene. In germline, CDR1 is KGHSH, CDR2 LQKENI. This CDR3 has 13 amino acids. The CDR3 region is CASSPGTGNGYTF. In DNA form, the CDR3 reads TGTGCCAGCTCACCCGGGACAGGGAATGGCTACACCTTC.

This chain uses TRBV30 with TRBJ2-5; possible D gene TRBD1, 5 bases. The CDR3 is 15 amino acids. The germline CDR1 and CDR2 sequences are GTSNPN and SVGIG (reference sequence). V lost 0 bases and J 5 bases, leaving 16 bases between the germline ends. The CDR3 sequence is CAWSVGAPGGETQYF. The CDR3 coding sequence is TGTGCCTGGAGTGTAGGGGCCCCGGGTGGGGAGACCCAGTACTTC.

This clone was picked up many times. The CDR3 here is CASSDPGHTPFYEQYF. The DNA for the CDR3 is TGTGCCAGCAGTGACCCTGGGCACACTCCGTTTTACGAGCAGTACTTC. The chain uses TRBV28 and TRBJ2-7; D not resolved. V gave up 5 bases and J gave up 4 bases, with 21 bases separating them. The CDR3 length is 16 residues. Germline CDR1 MDHEN, CDR2 SYDVKM.

The chain employs TRBV5-1 and TRBJ2-1, with 12 bases identical to TRBD2. Germline-derived CDR1 and CDR2 are SGHRS and YFSETQ. The CDR3 has 14 amino acids. V gave up 4 bases and J gave up 9 bases; unmatched junction bases: 5. The CDR3 is CASSPGLAGSEQFF. The CDR3 nucleotides are TGCGCCAGCAGCCCCGGACTAGCGGGAAGTGAGCAGTTCTTC.

The CDR3 coding sequence is TGTGCCAGCAGTTACTCGGACAGTCGAAATCAGCCCCAGCATTTT. Protein sequence: CASSYSDSRNQPQHF. The genes are TRBV6-6 and TRBJ1-5; possibly TRBD1 for D (6 bases). There are 15 residues in the CDR3. Trimming stripped 0 bases from V and 4 bases from J, with 10 bases between. Germline V lookup: CDR1 MNHNY, CDR2 SVGAGI (reference sequence).

This clone was seen just once. J is TRBJ2-3 and V is TRBV7-9, with 7 bases fitting TRBD2. This CDR3 region has 15 residues. V lost 5 bases to trimming and J lost 4 bases; unmatched junction nucleotides: 9. The germline gives CDR1 SEHNR, CDR2 FQNEAQ (reference sequence). CDR3 sequence: CASSVGTIASDTQYF. CDR3 DNA: TGTGCCAGCAGCGTCGGGACTATCGCTTCAGATACGCAGTATTTT.

Details on this clone: The germline gene is not matched at one end of the junction; a read error may be the cause. The V call is TRBV14, the J call TRBJ2-3, with TRBD1 identical over 11 bases. Germline CDR1 and CDR2: SGHDN and FVKESK. The CDR3 sequence is 15 residues long. Written as DNA, the CDR3 is TGTGCCGGCAGCCAGCCGGGACAGGGGGCAGATACGCAGTATTTT. The encoded protein is CAGSQPGQGADTQYF.

The rearrangement uses TRBV7-2 and TRBJ2-5; the D gene is possibly TRBD2 (5 bases). The end of the DNA aligns better with TRBJ2-7, so the J call may be wrong. The CDR3 has 15 amino acids. Looked up from germline, CDR1 is SGHTA and CDR2 is FQGNSA. Here the CDR3 DNA reads TGTGCCAGCAGCACTACCGGGATTAGCTCCTACGAGCAGTACTTC. It translates to CASSTTGISSYEQYF.

This clone was observed a handful of times. The chain joins TRBV2 to TRBJ2-4, with D hard to call. V shed 6 bases and J shed 0 bases, with 12 bases lying between them. The CDR3 runs 15 residues. The V gene's germline CDR1 is SNHLY and CDR2 FYNNEI. CDR3 sequence: CASRAGAGAKNIQYF. The CDR3 DNA follows: TGTGCCAGCAGGGCTGGAGCAGGAGCCAAAAACATTCAGTACTTC.

This clone was observed a few times. This chain joins TRBV11-3 and TRBJ2-1, with TRBD2 matching over 7 bases. The germline V gene has CDR1 SGHNT and CDR2 YENEEA. The CDR3 extends over 15 amino acids. The V gene end was trimmed by 9 bases and the J gene end by 3 bases; junction bases not matched to a gene: 11. CDR3 loop: CASSRRGVGYNEQFF. The CDR3 region has the DNA TGTGCCAGTTCACGACGGGGGGTCGGCTACAATGAGCAGTTCTTC.

The rearrangement uses TRBV2 and TRBJ1-1; the D is unclear. This CDR3 has 13 amino acids. V was trimmed by 7 bases and J by 2 bases, leaving 11 bases between them. Germline assignment: CDR1 SNHLY and CDR2 FYNNEI. The CDR3 spells CASIYGVNTEAFF. Here the CDR3 DNA reads TGTGCCAGCATTTACGGGGTCAACACTGAAGCTTTCTTT. The variable domain in full, completed from reference TRBV2 and TRBJ1-1, reads EPEVTQTPSHQVTQMGQEVILRCVPISNHLYFYWYRQILGQKVEFLVSFYNNEISEKSEIFDDQFSVERPDGSNFTLKIRSTKLEDSAMYFCASIYGVNTEAFFGQGTRLTVV.

This clone was seen once. The chain employs TRBV10-3 and TRBJ2-1; no clear D. Trimming removed 5 bases from V and 5 bases from J, with 19 bases in between. The CDR3 runs 16 residues. In germline, CDR1 is ENHRY, CDR2 SYGVKD. The CDR3 nucleotides are TGTGCCATCAGTCAATTCGGGCACCGAGACGACAATGAGCAGTTCTTC. It is translated as CAISQFGHRDDNEQFF.